The 27 T cell receptor beta chains below were found in one sample sequenced in a study of glioma-infiltrating T cells. The iRepertoire nested amplicon-rescue multiplex PCR amplified TCR alpha and beta CDR3s from RNA. TCRdb itself ran the multiplex PCR reads through MiXCR, one entry per CDR3 protein. The table has 150,000 to 200,000 distinct CDR3 sequences, roughly two fifths seen once. Sequences were obtained from glioma tissue, nonneoplastic brain tissue, or PBMCs (not recorded which). These receptors came from a human donor with low-grade glioma or glioblastoma, undergoing nonglioma brain surgery, or in good health (not recorded which).

This clonotype was seen at least ten times. The rearrangement uses TRBV6-6 and TRBJ2-7; D possibly uses TRBD1 or TRBD2 (5 bases each). Germline CDR1 is MNHNY and CDR2 is SVGAGI (reference sequence). V dropped 0 bases and J dropped 5 bases, with 5 bases sitting between them. The CDR3 totals 12 residues. The CDR3 sequence is CASSYSGDEQYF. The DNA of the CDR3 is TGTGCCAGCAGTTACTCGGGGGACGAGCAGTACTTC.

As to this clonotype: The junction shows a germline mismatch at one end, possibly a read error. The rearrangement uses TRBV20-1 and TRBJ1-1; D gene unclear. Germline CDR1 reads DFQATT; CDR2 reads SNEGSKA (reference sequence). There are 14 residues in the CDR3. The CDR3 DNA reads as TGCAGTGCTACCGGGATAGCAGTTGGCACTGAAGCTTTATTT. Its protein product is CSATGIAVGTEALF.

The rearrangement links TRBV20-1 to TRBJ2-7, with 13 bases fitting TRBD2. The germline V gene encodes CDR1 DFQATT and CDR2 SNEGSKA (reference sequence). The CDR3 sequence is 14 residues long. J was trimmed by 7 bases and V by 6 bases; bases with no gene match: 9. This CDR3 is CSATGTSGTLEQYF. CDR3 sequence (DNA): TGCAGTGCAACCGGGACTAGCGGGACGCTGGAGCAGTACTTC.

This clonotype was picked up many times. This chain uses TRBV2 with TRBJ1-5, with unresolved D. Per germline, CDR1 SNHLY and CDR2 FYNNEI. V was cut by 3 bases and J by 5 bases, with 8 bases left in between. The CDR3 consists of 13 residues. The chain's CDR3 is CASSEGRDQPQHF. CDR3 nucleotide sequence: TGTGCCAGCAGTGAGGGAAGGGATCAGCCCCAGCATTTT.

This clonotype appeared once. The J gene is TRBJ1-1, the V gene TRBV5-6, with unresolved D. With 0 bases removed from V and 3 bases from J, the gap between germline ends came to 6 bases. CDR3 length equals 13 residues. Germline loops: CDR1 SGHDT, CDR2 YYEEEE. The CDR3 coding sequence is TGTGCCAGCAGCTTGGGGCTGGACACTGAAGCTTTCTTT. It specifies CASSLGLDTEAFF.

In this sample, this clonotype turned up once. The chain employs TRBV28 and TRBJ2-1, with D perhaps matching TRBD1 (6 bases). Trimming stripped 5 bases from V and 7 bases from J, with 21 bases between. The CDR3 totals 16 residues. Germline V CDR1 and CDR2: MDHEN, SYDVKM. CDR3 sequence reads: CASSPQGTGYFNEQFF. In DNA form, the CDR3 reads TGTGCCAGCAGTCCACAAGGTACAGGGTATTTTAATGAGCAGTTCTTC.

This clonotype has at least ten counts. The chain recombines TRBV20-1 with TRBJ2-5; the D gene could be TRBD1 or TRBD2 (6 bases each). Trimming stripped 6 bases from V and 5 bases from J, with 16 bases between. Germline values: CDR1 DFQATT, CDR2 SNEGSKA (reference sequence). The CDR3 has 13 residues. CDR3 protein: CSAAGGGVETQYF. CDR3 DNA: TGCAGTGCGGCCGGGGGCGGGGTGGAGACCCAGTACTTC.

This clonotype was picked up a small number of times. The chain has TRBV7-2 and TRBJ2-3, with D unresolved. Germline CDR1 reads SGHTA; CDR2 reads FQGNSA. V was trimmed by 1 base and J by 0 bases, leaving 8 bases between them. This CDR3 region has 15 residues. For the CDR3, the DNA is TGTGCCAGCAGCTTAGGTGGATGGAGCACAGATACGCAGTATTTT. This translates into CASSLGGWSTDTQYF.

This clonotype was picked up many times. The chain uses TRBV19 and TRBJ1-5; no reliable D call. Trimming cost V 2 bases and J 10 bases, with 9 bases left between them. CDR3 size: 12 residues. Germline-derived CDR1 and CDR2 are LNHDA and SQIVND (reference sequence). The chain's CDR3 is CASSIPRGPQHF. The CDR3 region has the DNA TGTGCCAGTAGTATACCCCGCGGTCCCCAGCATTTT.

This chain links TRBV19 with TRBJ2-7, with no clear D. Germline loops: CDR1 LNHDA, CDR2 SQIVND (reference sequence). This CDR3 spans 10 amino acids. V shed 8 bases and J shed 3 bases, with 5 bases lying between them. The CDR3 is CASGNYEQYF. The DNA for the CDR3 is TGTGCCAGTGGGAACTACGAGCAGTACTTC.

This clonotype appeared a few times. The V and J genes are TRBV20-1 and TRBJ1-1; the D is unclear. The CDR3 sequence is 12 residues long. CDR1 and CDR2 (germline): DFQATT, SNEGSKA (reference sequence). The germline V and J ends were trimmed by 4 bases and 5 bases, with 11 bases remaining between them. CDR3 region: CSATGLGTEAFF. The CDR3 DNA follows: TGCAGTGCTACCGGGCTGGGGACTGAAGCTTTCTTT.

About this clonotype itself: With a much larger clone just one base away, this may be a read error. The chain uses TRBV3-1 and TRBJ1-2; 9 bases are shared with TRBD1. Germline assignment: CDR1 LGHDT and CDR2 YNNKEL (reference sequence). The CDR3 sequence is 15 residues long. Trimming removed 4 bases from V and 4 bases from J; junction bases left unmatched: 7. This chain's CDR3 is CASSPLGTGSYGYTF. CDR3 sequence (DNA): TGTGCCAGCAGCCCTCTAGGGACAGGGAGCTATGGCTACACCTTC.

This clonotype was seen ten or more times. J is TRBJ1-5 and V is TRBV6-1; 7 bases line up with TRBD1. V dropped 3 bases and J dropped 10; count of bases not matched to a gene: 12. Germline V CDR1 and CDR2: MNHNS, SASEGT. CDR3 size: 15 residues. The CDR3: CASSDTSGTVSPQHF. CDR3 DNA: TGTGCCAGCAGTGATACTTCCGGGACAGTGAGTCCCCAGCATTTT.

This clonotype was counted many times. The chain employs TRBV4-1 and TRBJ1-2; the D is unclear. CDR3 length: 14 residues. The V end lost 1 base, the J end lost 4 bases, and 10 bases lay between the germline ends. Germline CDR1 is MGHRA and CDR2 is YSYEKL. CDR3 region: CASSQVAPLYGYTF. CDR3 coding DNA: TGCGCCAGCAGCCAAGTCGCCCCTCTCTATGGCTACACCTTC.

Here the CDR3 DNA reads TGTGCCAGCTCACCAACGCTAGGAGACACAGATACGCAGTATTTT. Protein: CASSPTLGDTDTQYF. V usage is TRBV18 and J usage is TRBJ2-3; D not resolved. The CDR3 totals 15 residues. Germline V gene lookup returns CDR1 KGHSH and CDR2 LQKENI. V was trimmed by 2 bases and J by 2 bases, leaving 11 bases between them.

Points on this clonotype: A much larger clone lies a single base off, so this may be a read error. The CDR3 protein is CAVSVTMGHEQFF. The CDR3 nucleotides read TGTGCCGTCTCGGTAACCATGGGGCATGAGCAGTTCTTC. This rearrangement joins TRBV10-3 to TRBJ2-1; a possible D gene is TRBD1 (5 bases). Trimming took 11 bases from V and 8 from J, leaving 19 bases between them. The CDR3 runs 13 residues. From germline, CDR1 is ENHRY and CDR2 SYGVKD.

This clonotype was detected a few times. J is TRBJ2-3 and V is TRBV2; TRBD1 matches at 9 bases. V was clipped by 4 bases and J by 3 bases; unmatched bases: 11. The CDR3 is 17 residues long. Per germline, CDR1 SNHLY and CDR2 FYNNEI. The CDR3 DNA reads TGTGCCAGCAGTGCTGGGACAGGGCTCGTAGGGACAGATACGCAGTATTTT. This sequence encodes CASSAGTGLVGTDTQYF.

The table lists this clonotype with a few counts. V and J are TRBV5-1 and TRBJ2-3, with a weak D call TRBD1 (5 bases). The V end was cut by 4 bases, the J end by 2 bases, with 14 bases between. This CDR3 is built from 15 residues. Looked up from germline, CDR1 is SGHRS and CDR2 is YFSETQ. The CDR3 DNA is TGCGCCAGCAGCCCGGACATGGGGCCCACAGATACGCAGTATTTT. Its translation: CASSPDMGPTDTQYF.

Remarks on this clonotype: At one end the junction does not follow the germline gene, possibly because of a read error. V gene TRBV19 combines with J gene TRBJ2-1; tentative D call: TRBD1 (6 bases). Germline V gene sequence: CDR1 LNHDA, CDR2 SQIVND (reference sequence). This CDR3 has 15 residues. The CDR3 coding sequence is TGTGCCAGTAGTATCTCAGGGGATTCCTACAATGAGGAGTTCTTC. Its translation is CASSISGDSYNEEFF.

As for this clonotype: A much larger clone is a single base away; this may be a read error. The CDR3 sequence is CSASSPGWAGFSDEQYF. DNA for the CDR3: TGCAGTGCTTCGTCGCCGGGGTGGGCAGGGTTTAGCGATGAGCAGTACTTC. J is TRBJ2-7 and V is TRBV20-1; D is perhaps TRBD1 or TRBD2 (5 bases each). The CDR3 length is 17 residues. V lost 5 bases and J 7 bases, leaving 30 bases between the germline ends. Germline loops: CDR1 DFQATT, CDR2 SNEGSKA (reference sequence).

Comment on this clonotype: The junction shows a germline mismatch at one end, possibly a read error. J is TRBJ2-3 and V is TRBV6-5; D is unresolved. The CDR3 spans 14 residues. The germline V gene has CDR1 MNHEY and CDR2 SVGAGI. This CDR3 is CASSFQSDKDTQYF. The CDR3, as DNA: TGTGCAAGCAGCTTCCAAAGCGACAAAGATACGCAGTATTTT.

This clonotype was observed a handful of times. The rearrangement joins TRBV14 to TRBJ1-3, with D unclear. V was pared by 5 bases and J by 1 base, with 15 bases between. Germline V gene data show CDR1 as SGHDN and CDR2 as FVKESK. The CDR3 runs to 16 residues. In DNA form, the CDR3 reads TGTGCCAGCAGCTCTCTCCCCGTCTCGTCTGGAAACACCATATATTTT. The encoded protein is CASSSLPVSSGNTIYF.

This clonotype was counted ten times or more. The J gene is TRBJ2-5, the V gene TRBV27; the match to TRBD1 covers 7 bases. CDR1 and CDR2 from the germline V gene are MNHEY and SMNVEV (reference sequence). Trimming cost V 3 bases and J 5 bases; bases outside gene matches: 3. CDR3 length: 13 residues. This CDR3 is CASSFSRGETQYF. The CDR3, as DNA: TGTGCCAGCAGTTTCTCCAGGGGGGAGACCCAGTACTTC.

In this sample, this clonotype turned up many times. V is TRBV20-1 and J is TRBJ2-7; D is perhaps TRBD1 (6 bases). Germline CDR1 DFQATT, CDR2 SNEGSKA (reference sequence). The ends were cut back, 2 bases at V and 2 bases at J, with 10 bases in the middle. The CDR3 is made up of 13 amino acids. The CDR3 sequence is CSARLGAPYEQYF. In DNA form, the CDR3 reads TGCAGTGCTAGATTGGGGGCCCCCTACGAGCAGTACTTC.

This clonotype was seen a handful of times. The rearrangement joins TRBV5-1 to TRBJ2-7; D unresolved. The V and J ends lost 1 base and 2 bases respectively, with 10 bases between them. Germline values: CDR1 SGHRS, CDR2 YFSETQ. This CDR3 contains 14 residues. The CDR3 sequence is CASSLSEPPYEQYF. CDR3 DNA sequence: TGCGCCAGCAGCTTGTCAGAACCTCCCTACGAGCAGTACTTC.

This clonotype was counted at least ten times. V usage is TRBV6-6 and J usage is TRBJ2-7; D gene unclear. Trimming took 2 bases from V and 3 from J, leaving 11 bases between them. This CDR3 comprises 14 residues. From germline, CDR1 is MNHNY and CDR2 SVGAGI (reference sequence). In DNA, the CDR3 is TGTGCCAGCAGTTACGGGCCACTTTACTACGAGCAGTACTTC. Protein product: CASSYGPLYYEQYF.

In this sample, this clonotype turned up many times. The chain combines TRBV15 with TRBJ2-7; D call uncertain. V was pared by 1 base and J by 0 bases, with 4 bases between. This CDR3 is 13 amino acids long. CDR1 is LNHNV, CDR2 YYDKDF, per germline (reference sequence). CDR3 sequence reads: CATSRARSYEQYF. DNA of the CDR3: TGTGCCACCAGCAGAGCCCGCTCCTACGAGCAGTACTTC.